Sequencing of this T cell receptor beta chain was carried out in a study of spatial heterogeneity in lung cancer. Time point: sample taken at primary tumor resection. Unsorted whole RNA of tumor, nontumor lung or frozen PBMC was sequenced. Each CDR3 protein gets one entry after TCRdb re-called the 5' RACE reads with MiXCR. The sample has approximately 2,000 distinct CDR3 sequences, over 7% seen once. Per germline, CDR1 DFQATT and CDR2 SNEGSKA (reference sequence). Trimming shortened V by 3 bases and J by 4 bases, and 21 bases separated the two germline ends. The CDR3 loop spans 16 amino acids. By share, this clonotype ranks as medium-sized (0.01 to 0.1%).

This specimen was normal lung tissue next to the tumor, taken at surgery. The chain combines TRBV20-1 with TRBJ1-2, with D hard to call. This receptor was obtained from a male donor with early-stage non-small cell lung cancer. This CDR3 reads CSASSVGKDDPYGYTF. CDR3 sequence (DNA): TGCAGTGCTAGTTCTGTCGGCAAGGACGACCCCTATGGCTACACCTTC.